The clone carrying this TCR beta chain was picked up one time. The entry originates in a study of blood T cell repertoires in COVID-19. For the study at large: Sources were T cells, B-cell-depleted T cells, or PBMCs; the material itself was cDNA or gDNA.

As processed by the authors: Quantification of nucleated cells was approximated via reference gene primer amplification. The protocol was immunoSEQ multiplex PCR, while the TCRdb copy is restricted to in-frame clones and leaves out a portion. Clone size and V and J calls were adopted from that table, with D and trimming inferred from the DNA. This sample carries some 290,000 clones, 88% of them seen once, and the ten largest clones take about 11%. The sequencing sample was made of peripheral blood. The receptor comes from a woman aged 25 to 39 with COVID-19, enrolled during active disease.

Written as DNA, the CDR3 is TGTGCCAGCAGTCGTGCGGCCCCCTCGATACTCGGGGGGGCCAACGTCCTGACTTTC. As protein: CASSRAAPSILGGANVLTF. The chain combines TRBV7-2 with TRBJ2-6; D remains unclear. CDR3 length: 19 amino acids. CDR1 is SGHTA and CDR2 is FQGNSA in the germline V gene. V was shortened by 6 bases and J by 4 bases, with 25 bases between the two germline ends.